The sequence of this T cell receptor (beta chain) was determined in a study of OX40 agonist ivuxolimab in advanced cancers. General observations from the study: Expanded clones were, on average, more numerous among CD8+ T cells than CD4+. With doses of 0.1 to 3.0 mg/kg, CD4+ and CD8+ blood T cells had undergone clonal expansion by week 6. The work left the antigen specificity of expanded peripheral T cells undetermined. Clonal expansion among partial responders at 0.1-3.0 mg/kg ranked near the lowest.

This clone was seen just once. Its target is not known. Method: immunoSEQ multiplex PCR; TCRdb's copy keeps in-frame clones and lacks some. Among about 53,000 clones listed, roughly 88% were seen once. The CDR3 consists of 13 residues. Trimming cost V 0 bases and J 4 bases, with 5 bases left between them. Germline V gene sequence: CDR1 SGHRS, CDR2 YFSETQ. The rearrangement links TRBV5-1 to TRBJ1-5; D remains ambiguous. The specimen comprised CD4+ or CD8+ T cells sorted from blood, sampled in a trial of the OX40 agonist ivuxolimab. This receptor was identified in an adult with an advanced solid tumor such as melanoma, head and neck, liver or kidney cancer. The CDR3 DNA is TGCGCCAGCAGCTTGGATGGGAATCAGCCCCAGCATTTT. It encodes CASSLDGNQPQHF. Full variable domain (rest looked up from reference TRBV5-1 and TRBJ1-5): KAGVTQTPRYLIKTRGQQVTLSCSPISGHRSVSWYQQTPGQGLQFLFEYFSETQRNKGNFPGRFSGRQFSNSRSEMNVSTLELGDSALYLCASSLDGNQPQHFGDGTRLSIL.